Detailed here is one T cell receptor beta chain. Unmatched junction bases numbered 2, after V lost 3 bases and J lost 2 bases. This CDR3 has 17 amino acids. Germline CDR1 is SGDLS and CDR2 is YYNGEE. The data were taken from a study of T cells in Graves' hyperthyroidism and ophthalmopathy. The CDR3 regions of TCR beta were amplified from RNA transcripts. The TCR CDR3 was amplified in a first-round RT-PCR using the HTBI primer set. TCRdb reprocessed the multiplex PCR reads via MiXCR and lists one record per CDR3 protein. The table includes more than 350,000 distinct CDR3 sequences, around 15% detected once. Ophthalmopathy cases met thresholds of Clinical Activity Score at least 3, NOSPECS grade at least 4 and duration under 3 months.

Sequencing was performed on blood. The receptor was isolated from a woman aged 60-75 years with Graves' ophthalmopathy. V usage is TRBV9 and J usage is TRBJ2-2, with 15 nucleotides matching TRBD2. DNA of the CDR3: TGTGCCAGCAGCGCGGGACTAGCGGGAGGTAACACCGGGGAGCTGTTTTTT. This encodes CASSAGLAGGNTGELFF.